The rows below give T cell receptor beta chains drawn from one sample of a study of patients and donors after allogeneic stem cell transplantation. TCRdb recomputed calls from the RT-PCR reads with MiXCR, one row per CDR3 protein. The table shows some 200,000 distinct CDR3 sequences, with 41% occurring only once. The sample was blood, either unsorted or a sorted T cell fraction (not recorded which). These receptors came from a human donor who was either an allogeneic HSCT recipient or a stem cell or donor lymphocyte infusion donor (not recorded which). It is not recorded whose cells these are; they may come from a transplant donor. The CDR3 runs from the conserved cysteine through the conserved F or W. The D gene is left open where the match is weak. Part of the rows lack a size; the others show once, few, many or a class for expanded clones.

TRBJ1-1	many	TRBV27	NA	CASSPGHLNTEAFF
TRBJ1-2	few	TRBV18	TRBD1	CASSPERTGGAGYTF
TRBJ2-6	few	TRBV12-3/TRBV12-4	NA	CASSLKHSGANVLTF
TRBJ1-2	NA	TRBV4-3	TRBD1	CASSQDLGQVNYGYTF
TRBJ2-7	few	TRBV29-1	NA	CSVEARPTGATYEQYF
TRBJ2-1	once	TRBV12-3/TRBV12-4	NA	CAGGGASNEQFF
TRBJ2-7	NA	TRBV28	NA	CASSLRPLWEQYF
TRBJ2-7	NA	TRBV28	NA	CASGSGTSLYEQYF
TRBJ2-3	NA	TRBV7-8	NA	CASSLRGPRTDTQYF
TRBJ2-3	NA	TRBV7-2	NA	CASSSPIGYTDTQYF
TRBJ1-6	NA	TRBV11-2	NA	CASSFGSSYNSPLHF
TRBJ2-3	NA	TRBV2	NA	CASRHRPSTDTQYF
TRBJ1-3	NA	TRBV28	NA	CASRPSVGSGNTIYF
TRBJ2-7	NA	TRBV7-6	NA	CASSLTGPRDEQYF
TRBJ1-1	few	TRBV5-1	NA	CASSPDTTNTEAFF
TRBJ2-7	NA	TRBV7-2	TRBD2	CASSLRGLAGVYEQYF
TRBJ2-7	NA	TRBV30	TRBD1	CAWTFGQGYEQYF
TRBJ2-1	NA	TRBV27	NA	CASSGPDNEQFF
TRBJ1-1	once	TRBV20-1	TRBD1	CRTPGTDHNTEAFF
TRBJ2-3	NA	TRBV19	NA	CASSIGQGATDTQYF
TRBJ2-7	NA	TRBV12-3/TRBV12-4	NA	CASGGGASYEQYF
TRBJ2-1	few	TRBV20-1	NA	CSASLDGYNEQFF
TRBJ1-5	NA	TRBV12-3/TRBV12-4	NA	CASRYQGGNQPQHF
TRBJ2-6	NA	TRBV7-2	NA	CASSLNLNSGANVLTF
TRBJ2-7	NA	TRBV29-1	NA	CSASGSIYEQYF
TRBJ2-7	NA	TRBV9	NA	CASSVSLHYEQYF
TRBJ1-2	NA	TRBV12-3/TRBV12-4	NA	CASSFSGLKNGYTF
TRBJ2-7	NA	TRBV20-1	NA	CSADDGYEQYF
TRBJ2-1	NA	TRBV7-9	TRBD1	CASSGTVTGNEQFF
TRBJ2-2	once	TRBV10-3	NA	CAIGAGELFF
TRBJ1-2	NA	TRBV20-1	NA	CSANRASGYTF
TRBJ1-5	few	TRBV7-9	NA	CATTYILMGQPQHF
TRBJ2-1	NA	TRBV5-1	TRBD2	CASSLALAGDWYEQFF
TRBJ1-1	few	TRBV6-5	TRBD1	CASSSDGDRENTEAFF
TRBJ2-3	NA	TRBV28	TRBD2	CASRPSGRASDDTQYF
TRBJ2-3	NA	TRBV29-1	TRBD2	CSVEIQGLASRGDTQYF
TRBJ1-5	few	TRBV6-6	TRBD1	CASSYTMDRGNQPQHF
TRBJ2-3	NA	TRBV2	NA	CASKTLGASTDTQYF
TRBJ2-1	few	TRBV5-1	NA	CASSPRDFSGNEQFF
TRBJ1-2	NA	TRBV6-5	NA	CASSQPNLPPYGYTF
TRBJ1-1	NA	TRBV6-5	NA	CASSYSWGENGADTEAFF
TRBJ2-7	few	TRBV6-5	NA	CASSYSTIGNSYEQYF
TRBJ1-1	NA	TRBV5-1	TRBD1	CASSLSGGGANTEAFF
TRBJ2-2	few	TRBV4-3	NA	CASSQERSTGELFF
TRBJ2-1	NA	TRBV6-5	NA	CASKSGTYNEQFF
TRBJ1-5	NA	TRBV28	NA	CASNQGSQPQHF
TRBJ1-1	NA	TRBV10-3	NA	CAISESLGSTEAFF
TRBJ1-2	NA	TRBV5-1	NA	CASSLAPEIYGYTF
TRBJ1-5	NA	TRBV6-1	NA	CASSGDIPVSYRPQHF
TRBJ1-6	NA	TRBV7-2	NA	CASSWQGASPLHF
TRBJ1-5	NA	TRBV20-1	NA	CSAREGVSRPQHF
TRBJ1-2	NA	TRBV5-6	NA	CASSGGTIFGGYTF
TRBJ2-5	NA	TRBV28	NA	CASSGIPSEETQYF
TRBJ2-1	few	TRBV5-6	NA	CASTTRTVTYNEQFF
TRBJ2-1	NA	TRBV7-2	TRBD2	CASRGTSGRAWEQFF
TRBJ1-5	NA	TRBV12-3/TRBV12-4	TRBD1	CASSLDAGGWNQPQHF
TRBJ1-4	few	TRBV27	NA	CASRFGPDRPNEKLFF